The rows below give T cell receptor beta chains drawn from one sample of a study of CD8+CD57+ T cells in acquired aplastic anemia. TCRdb analysed the reads with MiXCR anew, one entry per CDR3 protein. The sample contains about 200,000 distinct CDR3 sequences, around three fifths of which appear only once. The specimen sequenced was sorted CD4+, CD8+, or CD8+CD57+ T cells (not recorded which) from PBMCs. These receptors originate from a human donor with aplastic anemia. Each CDR3 is given with its conserved first and last residue. A D gene is named only where the DNA matches it firmly. Some rows mark clone size as missing; the rest say once, few, many or name a class of expanded clone.

V gene,J gene,D gene,clone size,CDR3 protein,CDR3 DNA
TRBV10-1,TRBJ1-5,.,.,CASSESGGQPQHF,TGCGCCAGCAGTGAGTCAGGTGGTCAGCCCCAGCATTTT
TRBV7-9,TRBJ2-1,TRBD2,.,CASSPPLAVGNEQFF,TGTGCCAGCAGCCCCCCTCTAGCGGTGGGCAATGAGCAGTTCTTC
TRBV28,TRBJ1-5,TRBD1,.,CASSFTGTGLNSNQPQHF,TGTGCCAGCAGTTTTACGGGGACAGGACTTAATAGCAATCAGCCCCAGCATTTT
TRBV2,TRBJ2-7,.,.,CASRWTFLSYEQYF,TGTGCCAGCAGATGGACTTTCCTCTCCTACGAGCAGTACTTC
TRBV7-9,TRBJ1-2,TRBD1,.,CASSPGTGDILNTF,TGTGCCAGCAGCCCAGGGACAGGGGATATTCTTAACACCTTC
TRBV29-1,TRBJ2-3,.,few,CSAGGAAGDTQYF,TGCAGCGCTGGCGGGGCGGCTGGAGATACGCAGTATTTT
TRBV29-1,TRBJ2-6,.,.,CSVQTGTGANVLTF,TGCAGCGTACAAACAGGGACTGGGGCCAACGTCCTGACTTTC
TRBV20-1,TRBJ2-7,.,.,CSATGTPFYEQYF,TGCAGCGCCACCGGGACACCGTTCTACGAGCAGTACTTC
TRBV24-1,TRBJ2-7,TRBD1,.,CATSDAGQAVYEQYF,TGTGCCACCAGTGACGCAGGACAGGCTGTCTACGAGCAGTACTTC
TRBV19,TRBJ1-1,.,.,CASRAGSGTEAFF,TGTGCCAGTAGAGCGGGCAGTGGCACTGAAGCGTTCTTT